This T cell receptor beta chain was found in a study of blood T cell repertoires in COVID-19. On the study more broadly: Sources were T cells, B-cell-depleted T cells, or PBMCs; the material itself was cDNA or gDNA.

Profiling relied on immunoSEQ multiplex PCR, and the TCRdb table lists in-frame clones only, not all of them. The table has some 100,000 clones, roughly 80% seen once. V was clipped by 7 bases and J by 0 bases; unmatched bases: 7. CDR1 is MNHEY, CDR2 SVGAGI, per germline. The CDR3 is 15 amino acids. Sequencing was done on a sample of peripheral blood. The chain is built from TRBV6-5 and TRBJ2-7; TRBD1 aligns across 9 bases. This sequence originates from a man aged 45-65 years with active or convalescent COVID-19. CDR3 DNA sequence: TGTGCCAGCATTAGGGACAGGGCCATCTCCTACGAGCAGTACTTC. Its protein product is CASIRDRAISYEQYF.